The 4 T cell receptor beta chains presented below share a single source sample, sequenced in a study of T cells in Graves' hyperthyroidism and ophthalmopathy. Authors of the study amplified TCR beta CDR3 regions from RNA transcripts. The TCR CDR3 was amplified in a first-round RT-PCR using the HTBI primer set. One entry per CDR3 protein, called by TCRdb with MiXCR from the multiplex PCR reads. The data show 600,000 or so distinct CDR3 sequences, roughly 16% seen once. Sample: blood. The receptors here all came from a woman aged 25 to 39 with Graves' hyperthyroidism.

This clonotype showed up many times. The rearrangement links TRBV20-1 to TRBJ2-1; the D gene is possibly TRBD2 (5 bases). Germline V lookup: CDR1 DFQATT, CDR2 SNEGSKA (reference sequence). The V and J ends lost 5 bases and 2 bases respectively, with 16 bases between them. CDR3 size: 15 residues. CDR3 region: CSAETERYPYNEQFF. The CDR3, as DNA: TGCAGTGCTGAAACCGAGCGGTATCCCTACAATGAGCAGTTCTTC.

The rearrangement joins TRBV12-3 or TRBV12-4 to TRBJ2-7; possibly TRBD2 for D (6 bases). The length of the CDR3 is 18 residues. V gave up 3 bases and J gave up 3 bases, with 24 bases separating them. The CDR3 region is CASSFSRGSLPHNYEQYF. CDR3 sequence (DNA): TGTGCCAGCAGTTTTTCCCGGGGGAGCTTGCCTCACAACTACGAGCAGTACTTC.

V gene TRBV4-3 combines with J gene TRBJ1-6; 7 nucleotides align to TRBD1. V trimming: 2 bases; J trimming: 9 bases; junction bases outside the gene matches: 4. The CDR3 consists of 14 residues. The germline CDR1 and CDR2 sequences are LGHNA and YSLEER. The CDR3 nucleotides read TGCGCCAGCAGCCAACGAGGGGGCGTTTCACCCCTCCACTTT. Translated, it gives CASSQRGGVSPLHF.

The table lists this clonotype with a count of one. The gene calls are TRBV6-2 or TRBV6-3 and TRBJ2-7, with D unresolved. CDR3 size: 14 residues. V shed 2 bases and J shed 0 bases, with 8 bases lying between them. Germline V CDR1 and CDR2: MNHEY, SVGEGT. CDR3 in DNA: TGTGCCAGCAGTTACACAAGGGACTCCTACGAGCAGTACTTC. Translated: CASSYTRDSYEQYF.